This TCR beta chain was sequenced for a study of blood T cell repertoires in COVID-19. Study details: In each case, the material was cDNA or gDNA derived from T cells, B-cell-depleted T cells, or PBMCs.

The germline V gene has CDR1 MNHEY and CDR2 SVGAGI. CDR3 length equals 14 residues. V was clipped by 6 bases and J by 2 bases, with 11 bases between them. Repertoires were generated with immunoSEQ multiplex PCR, while TCRdb's copy carries only in-frame clones and drops some. The repertoire has about 270,000 clones, approximately 85% of them found once; the top ten carry 5.5% to 6.5%. The sequence was obtained from a woman of 80 years or more with COVID-19, enrolled during active disease. Source material: peripheral blood. The chain uses TRBV6-5 and TRBJ1-3; perhaps TRBD1 as D (6 bases). The CDR3 sequence is CASRDRTAGNTIYF. The DNA for the CDR3 is TGTGCCAGCAGAGACAGGACCGCTGGAAACACCATATATTTT.